This T cell receptor beta chain came from a study of cytomegalovirus exposure and HLA in healthy donors. Vbeta (60) and Jbeta (13) primers were used in the PCR. Assay: immunoSEQ multiplex PCR; the TCRdb copy retains only in-frame clones and omits some. Its table records about 41,000 clones. Germline CDR1 is SNHLY and CDR2 is FYNNEI. Trimming cost V 4 bases and J 3 bases; bases outside gene matches: 10. The CDR3 sequence is 16 residues long. Notes on the study in general: The majority of TCR sequences were rare, yet some public TCRs appeared in many donors. In a later analysis, V- and J-gene trimming of beta chains associated with a DCLRE1C missense variant, replicated independently.

For this clone: Its antigen is unknown.

This rearrangement joins TRBV2 to TRBJ2-7; 9 nucleotides line up with TRBD1. This receptor was identified in a man aged 25 to 45 in good health and CMV-seronegative. Source material: PBMCs. The CDR3 reads CASSALRGQGIYEQYF. CDR3 nucleotides: TGTGCCAGCAGTGCGCTCAGGGGACAGGGAATCTACGAGCAGTACTTC.